This T cell receptor (beta chain) was obtained from a study of blood T cell repertoires in COVID-19. Study-level information: Both acute and convalescent COVID-19 samples were obtained from the United States, Italy and Spain. T cells, B-cell-depleted T cells, or PBMCs supplied cDNA or gDNA.

The CDR3 runs to 15 residues. Germline-derived CDR1 and CDR2 are SEHNR and FQNEAQ (reference sequence). Trimming cost V 5 bases and J 6 bases, with 17 bases left between them. Per the study methods: Counts of nucleated cells, estimated from reference gene primer amplification, were obtained. The protocol was immunoSEQ multiplex PCR, while the TCRdb copy is restricted to in-frame clones and leaves out a portion. D and trimming were read from the DNA, whereas the V and J calls and clone size are those reported in that table. Altogether more than 150,000 clones are present, approximately 87% being singletons, with the ten largest covering 0.7% to 0.9%.

This receptor was identified in a woman younger than 35 who had recovered from COVID-19. The specimen sequenced was peripheral blood. The V call is TRBV7-9, the J call TRBJ2-1; perhaps TRBD1 as D (6 bases). The CDR3 loop is CASSPDRSQINEQFF. Written as DNA, the CDR3 is TGTGCCAGCAGCCCCGACAGGTCTCAGATCAATGAGCAGTTCTTC.